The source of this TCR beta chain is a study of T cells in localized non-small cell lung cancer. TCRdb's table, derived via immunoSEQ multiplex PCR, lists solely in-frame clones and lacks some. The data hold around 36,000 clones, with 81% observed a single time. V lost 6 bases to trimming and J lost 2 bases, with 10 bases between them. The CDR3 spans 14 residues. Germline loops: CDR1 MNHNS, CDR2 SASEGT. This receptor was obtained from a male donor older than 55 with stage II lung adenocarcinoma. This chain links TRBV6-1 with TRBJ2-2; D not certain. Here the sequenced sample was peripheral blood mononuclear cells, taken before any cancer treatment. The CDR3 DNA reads TGTGCCAGCAGCCGGGCCGCTAACACCGGGGAGCTGTTTTTT. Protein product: CASSRAANTGELFF.